Listed below are T cell receptor beta chains from one sample, sequenced in a study of shared clonotypes between healthy human individuals. Produced via immunoSEQ multiplex PCR; TCRdb's table is partial and in-frame only. The sample lists more than 2,000,000 clones; 90% to 95% were seen once. The sample consisted of naive CD4+ T cells from PBMCs. Receptor source: a man aged 18 to 29 in good health. Some clones in this sample may be carry-over from other donors' samples. The conserved cysteine and the conserved F or W are not part of the CDR3 here.

>11|TRBV10-3|TRBJ1-2
AISESTQYGYT
>12|TRBV19|TRBJ2-7
ASSIMDRAYEQY
>11|TRBV6-1|TRBJ1-5
ASSPIGDQPQH
>10|TRBV7-2|TRBJ1-1
ASSPPKPEAF
>13|TRBV5-4|TRBJ1-4
ASSIRQGPNEKLF
>15|TRBV5-1|TRBJ2-5
ASSFRTSGSLRETQY
>14|TRBV5-1|TRBJ2-2
ASSYSGTANTGELF
>19|TRBV27|TRBJ2-7
ASSKRMLVWDRGDWDREQY
>13|TRBV6-5|TRBJ1-5
ASSGSGHPNQPQH
>11|TRBV19|TRBJ1-2
ASSVQGDYGYT
>14|TRBV6-1|TRBJ2-5
ASSEGLAGYLETQY
>13|TRBV11-2|TRBJ1-2
ASSADPTGKEGYT
>14|TRBV9|TRBJ2-3
ASSVGLAPSTDTQY
>14|TRBV5-4|TRBJ1-2
ASSAGGEGQNYGYT
>14|TRBV7-2|TRBJ2-3
ASSLAGGGPPNTQY
>12|TRBV11-2|TRBJ2-3
ASSLGSSTDTQY
>11|TRBV29-1|TRBJ1-4
SVKGRTNEKLF
>14|TRBV19|TRBJ2-5
ASSRYPSGGQETQY
>14|TRBV19|TRBJ1-4
ASSMEFGGVAEKLF
>13|TRBV6-4|TRBJ2-5
ASRKGRGLVETQY
>12|TRBV5-4|TRBJ1-1
ASSAGQGVTEAF
>13|TRBV4-1|TRBJ1-2
ASSQGGRHNYGYT
>13|TRBV5-4|TRBJ2-7
ASSSRSAVAYEQY
>13|TRBV7-2|TRBJ2-5
ASSITWHPQETQY
>12|TRBV29-1|TRBJ1-1
SVEGRQGSTEAF
>13|TRBV4-1|TRBJ1-5
ASSLYQGFNQPQH
>9|TRBV29-1|TRBJ2-2
SSGETGELF
>13|TRBV6-1|TRBJ1-5
ASSLDPSSNQPQH
>10|TRBV6-4|TRBJ2-7
ASSEQNYEQY
>12|TRBV6-1|TRBJ2-1
ASRAGTVRWGQF
>13|TRBV7-6|TRBJ1-2
ASSLGSGSHYGYT
>12|TRBV5-1|TRBJ2-7
ASSSRTGSDEQY
>12|TRBV27|TRBJ1-3
ASSPTGVGNTIY
>13|TRBV4-1|TRBJ2-1
ASSQSKAVYNEQF
>12|TRBV18|TRBJ2-1
ASSPGGTYNEQF
>14|TRBV18|TRBJ1-1
ASSSRLGGGNTEAF
>14|TRBV10-1|TRBJ2-3
ASRHIAGVGTDTQY
>15|TRBV29-1|TRBJ2-1
SVVVTSVLSSYNEQF
>12|TRBV4-1|TRBJ1-2
ASSSGTGLYGYT
>14|TRBV5-1|TRBJ2-1
ASSLVLRQTYNEQF
>13|TRBV28|TRBJ1-2
ASSRNTATNYGYT
>12|TRBV9|TRBJ2-1
ASSRSGRDNEQF